The 16 T cell receptor beta chains listed next were all sequenced from one sample in a study of blood T cell repertoires in COVID-19 (dated by TCRdb to about 2020). Receptors were amplified or captured by the immunoSEQ multiplex PCR assay. The immuneACCESS repertoire file appears here via TCRdb, limited to in-frame rearrangements. These files lack a portion of the clones; in checked studies, under half of the deficit traces to unresolved V genes, and the cause of the others is not known. Recorded for this sample are about 86,000 clones; more than 75% of them occurred a single time. More than 0.95% of the sample belongs to the ten largest clones. Sequenced input: peripheral blood. These receptors were taken from a human donor in a cohort sampled during active COVID-19.

The CDR3 DNA reads as TGTGCCAGCAGTTTCCGGCTAGCGGGAAGGGAGACCCAGTACTTC. This encodes CASSFRLAGRETQYF. This chain joins TRBV28 and TRBJ2-5, with 9 bases matching TRBD2. The V segment lost 3 bases and the J segment 5 bases; nucleotides outside the gene matches: 7. Germline V CDR1 and CDR2: MDHEN, SYDVKM. The CDR3 is made up of 15 amino acids.

The chain carries TRBV27 and TRBJ1-5, with 10 bases matching TRBD1. Germline lookup yields CDR1 MNHEY and CDR2 SMNVEV (reference sequence). This CDR3 comprises 14 residues. The ends lost 5 bases at V and 5 bases at J; junction bases unmatched: 3. The DNA of the CDR3 is TGTGCCAGCAGTCCCGGGACAGGGGATCAGCCCCAGCATTTT. Its protein product is CASSPGTGDQPQHF.

This rearrangement joins TRBV30 to TRBJ2-1; TRBD1 is a possible D gene (5 bases). The CDR3 totals 12 residues. V shed 2 bases and J shed 7 bases, with 9 bases lying between them. The germline V gene has CDR1 GTSNPN and CDR2 SVGIG (reference sequence). The CDR3 region is CAWSTSGNEQFF. The DNA for the CDR3 is TGTGCCTGGAGTACCTCAGGGAATGAGCAGTTCTTC.

This chain joins TRBV4-1 and TRBJ2-3; the D gene is possibly TRBD2 (6 bases). CDR1 is MGHRA and CDR2 is YSYEKL in the germline V gene. Trimming took off 4 bases at V and 1 base at J, with 18 bases between the two ends. This CDR3 is built from 17 residues. DNA of the CDR3: TGCGCCAGCAGCCGTGGGACCGGCGGGGTGGGCACAGATACGCAGTATTTT. Translating it yields CASSRGTGGVGTDTQYF.

This clone was recorded a few times. The genes are TRBV5-4 and TRBJ1-6; a weak D match, TRBD1 (5 bases). The V and J ends lost 1 base and 10 bases respectively, with 12 bases between them. The CDR3 covers 14 residues. CDR1 and CDR2 (germline): SGHNT, YYREEE (reference sequence). The CDR3 sequence is CASSLTGAGSPLHF. Written as DNA, the CDR3 is TGTGCCAGCAGCTTGACAGGTGCGGGGTCACCCCTCCACTTT.

The chain employs TRBV6-1 and TRBJ1-3; the D is unclear. This CDR3 is built from 14 residues. Germline V gene data show CDR1 as MNHNS and CDR2 as SASEGT. The V and J ends lost 3 bases and 7 bases respectively, with 13 bases between them. The CDR3 loop reads CASSEGAGWNTIYF. The CDR3 DNA reads TGTGCCAGCAGTGAGGGAGCCGGGTGGAACACCATATATTTT.

The chain recombines TRBV19 with TRBJ2-2, with D unclear. The V end lost 4 bases, the J end lost 0 bases, and 15 bases lay between the germline ends. Germline V gene data show CDR1 as LNHDA and CDR2 as SQIVND (reference sequence). The length of the CDR3 is 17 residues. CDR3: CASSTPRYSSNTGELFF. The CDR3 nucleotides are TGTGCCAGTAGTACTCCCCGGTATTCCTCGAACACCGGGGAGCTGTTTTTT.

The rearrangement joins TRBV6-5 to TRBJ2-7; 9 bases agree with TRBD1. Germline V gives CDR1 MNHEY, CDR2 SVGAGI. The V gene end was trimmed by 0 bases and the J gene end by 2 bases; junction bases not matched to a gene: 2. The CDR3 is made up of 15 amino acids. CDR3 residues: CASSYSRTGAYEQYF. In DNA form, the CDR3 reads TGTGCCAGCAGTTACTCAAGGACAGGGGCCTACGAGCAGTACTTC.

The chain is built from TRBV3-1 (or the pseudogene TRBV3-2) and TRBJ1-1; TRBD1 aligns across 8 bases. Germline loops: CDR1 LGHDT, CDR2 YNNKEL (reference sequence). The CDR3 is made up of 17 amino acids. With V trimmed by 2 bases and J by 3 bases, 11 bases remained unmatched. CDR3 sequence: CASSQTDRGSADTEAFF. Here the CDR3 DNA reads TGTGCCAGCAGCCAAACCGACAGGGGAAGTGCGGACACTGAAGCTTTCTTT.

The V gene is TRBV2, the J gene TRBJ1-5, with TRBD1 matching 9 bases. The CDR3 covers 13 residues. Trimming removed 4 bases from V and 6 bases from J; junction bases left unmatched: 1. The V gene's germline CDR1 is SNHLY and CDR2 FYNNEI. Here the CDR3 DNA reads TGTGCCAGCAGTGGGACAGGGGTTCAGCCCCAGCATTTT. This codes for CASSGTGVQPQHF.

The chain couples TRBV9 to TRBJ2-3; 10 bases are a match to TRBD2. The CDR3 is made up of 15 amino acids. The germline gives CDR1 SGDLS, CDR2 YYNGEE. V was clipped by 0 bases and J by 6 bases; unmatched bases: 4. For the CDR3, the DNA is TGTGCCAGCAGCGTAGCTAGCGGGAGTTCTGATACGCAGTATTTT. It specifies CASSVASGSSDTQYF.

The CDR3 region is CASSPVRQGTGANVLTF. CDR3 coding DNA: TGTGCCAGCAGCCCGGTCCGACAGGGGACTGGGGCCAACGTCCTGACTTTC. The chain has TRBV28 and TRBJ2-6, with TRBD1 matching over 8 bases. The CDR3 sequence is 17 residues long. V lost 6 bases and J lost 2; bases outside the gene matches: 9. Germline CDR1 is MDHEN and CDR2 is SYDVKM.

V and J are TRBV9 and TRBJ2-2; D call uncertain. The ends were cut back, 0 bases at V and 0 bases at J, with 9 bases in the middle. CDR1 SGDLS and CDR2 YYNGEE come from the germline V gene. The CDR3 is 16 amino acids. As DNA, the CDR3 is TGTGCCAGCAGCGTAGACCCAGATCCGAACACCGGGGAGCTGTTTTTT. Translated: CASSVDPDPNTGELFF. The full variable domain, completed using reference TRBV9 and TRBJ2-2, is DSGVTQTPKHLITATGQRVTLRCSPRSGDLSVYWYQQSLDQGLQFLIQYYNGEERAKGNILERFSAQQFPDLHSELNLSSLELGDSALYFCASSVDPDPNTGELFFGEGSRLTVL.

This chain links TRBV5-4 with TRBJ2-1, with D perhaps matching TRBD2 (6 bases). The germline V gene encodes CDR1 SGHNT and CDR2 YYREEE (reference sequence). The CDR3 runs to 14 residues. V lost 4 bases and J 4 bases, leaving 12 bases between the germline ends. CDR3 sequence reads: CASSPAGPYNEQFF. CDR3 DNA: TGTGCCAGCAGCCCAGCGGGCCCTTACAATGAGCAGTTCTTC.

This rearrangement joins TRBV30 to TRBJ2-3, with D maybe TRBD2 (6 bases). V was pared by 5 bases and J by 0 bases, with 12 bases between. Germline-derived CDR1 and CDR2 are GTSNPN and SVGIG (reference sequence). The CDR3 is 14 amino acids. The DNA for the CDR3 is TGTGCCTGGGCCATTGGAGGGAGCACAGATACGCAGTATTTT. Encoded protein: CAWAIGGSTDTQYF.

CDR3 coding DNA: TGTGCCAGCAGCTGGGGGGGTTCCAAAGATACGCAGTATTTT. Translated, it gives CASSWGGSKDTQYF. V and J are TRBV3-1 (or the pseudogene TRBV3-2) and TRBJ2-3; 7 positions agree with TRBD2. V lost 5 bases and J lost 5; bases outside the gene matches: 7. Germline assignment: CDR1 LGHDT and CDR2 YNNKEL (reference sequence). The CDR3 contains 14 residues.